This TCR beta chain is from a study of blood T cell repertoires in COVID-19. Overall study context: The United States, Italy and Spain were the sources of the acute and convalescent COVID-19 samples. T cells, B-cell-depleted T cells, or PBMCs supplied cDNA or gDNA.

Original analysis: Amplification with reference gene primers provided the estimates of nucleated cell counts. The repertoire was sequenced with immunoSEQ multiplex PCR; TCRdb's copy has only in-frame clones and lacks some. The D gene and trimming were derived from the DNA, and the V and J assignments and clone size from that table. The sample includes about 150,000 clones, about 84% seen only once; the top ten take roughly 5.3%. The CDR3 sequence is 17 residues long. V shed 5 bases and J shed 3 bases, with 22 bases lying between them. The germline V gene encodes CDR1 SGHTA and CDR2 FQGNSA. The chain uses TRBV7-2 and TRBJ2-5; D is perhaps TRBD2 (6 bases). The sequence was obtained from a woman in her 50s with acute or convalescent COVID-19. Sequencing input: peripheral blood. CDR3 protein: CASSPNLAGWTKETQYF. For the CDR3, the DNA is TGTGCCAGCAGCCCCAACCTGGCGGGTTGGACTAAAGAGACCCAGTACTTC.